Sequencing of this T cell receptor (beta chain) was carried out in a study of blood T cells in healthy people across ages. Per germline, CDR1 ENHRY and CDR2 SYGVKD. V trimming: 0 bases; J trimming: 0 bases; junction bases outside the gene matches: 3. This CDR3 comprises 17 residues. Through a sample-barcoded 5' primer and a J-beta primer mix, a second PCR was run for about 6 to 11 cycles. In TCRdb, the 5' RACE reads were re-called with MiXCR into one record per CDR3 protein. The sample carries about 780,000 distinct CDR3 sequences, around half recorded once. This sequence originates from a man older than 75 in good health. J is TRBJ2-2 and V is TRBV10-3, with TRBD1 matching 8 bases. Sequences were obtained from blood. CDR3 sequence: CAISESPGGSNTGELFF. CDR3 nucleotides: TGTGCCATCAGTGAGTCGCCAGGGGGCTCGAACACCGGGGAGCTGTTTTTT.